This is a list of T cell receptor beta chains from one sample in a study of blood T cells in healthy people across ages. TCRdb re-called the 5' RACE reads through MiXCR, storing one row per CDR3 protein. In the table there are 800,000 to 950,000 distinct CDR3 sequences, 25% to 30% of which are singletons. Separately, the same data were catalogued under a study of T cells of mothers and their children.

The sample taken for sequencing was blood. The receptors here all came from a woman between 35 and 50 years old in good health. CDR3s include the opening cysteine and the closing phenylalanine or tryptophan. D genes are given only for firm matches. Expanded clones are given a class, and other clones once, few, many or no size at all.

TRBD2	TRBJ2-5	few	TRBV2	TGTGCCAGCGGGGGACTACAAGAGACCCAGTACTTC	CASGGLQETQYF
NA	TRBJ2-1	many	TRBV7-2	TGTGCCAGCAGCTTTGGACCCTCCGGTGAGCAGTTCTTC	CASSFGPSGEQFF
NA	TRBJ2-3	NA	TRBV20-1	TGCAGTGCTTGCGACAGAGACACAGATACGCAGTATTTT	CSACDRDTDTQYF
TRBD2	TRBJ2-1	many	TRBV20-1	TGCAGTGCTAGTGGACTAGCGGGGGTGGTTGAGCAGTTCTTC	CSASGLAGVVEQFF
NA	TRBJ1-2	few	TRBV3-1	TGTGCCAGCAGCCAAGAGGGGCGGCACTATGGCTACACCTTC	CASSQEGRHYGYTF
TRBD2	TRBJ2-2	NA	TRBV9	TGTGCCAGCAGCCCGGGACTAGCGGGGGCAGTCGGGGAGCTGTTTTTT	CASSPGLAGAVGELFF
NA	TRBJ1-1	few	TRBV7-2	TGTGCCAGCAGCCAAATAAGTGTCTCTGAAGCTTTCTTT	CASSQISVSEAFF
NA	TRBJ2-4	many	TRBV28	TGTGCCAGCAGCCCTGGGGCTCCGTTGGCCAAAAACATTCAGTACTTC	CASSPGAPLAKNIQYF
NA	TRBJ2-7	NA	TRBV20-1	TGCAGTGCTAGAGGCGGGTCGGGGGACGAGCAGTACTTC	CSARGGSGDEQYF
NA	TRBJ1-5	few	TRBV12-3/TRBV12-4	TGTGCCAGCAGGCCGCAGGGAAATAGCAATCAGCCCCAGCATTTT	CASRPQGNSNQPQHF
NA	TRBJ1-1	NA	TRBV7-9	TGTGCCAGCAGCTTATCGGCTGGGACCTCCATGAACACTGAAGCTTTCTTT	CASSLSAGTSMNTEAFF
NA	TRBJ2-6	many	TRBV5-1	TGCGCCAGCAGCTTAGTTACAGGGCCTACCTCTGGGGCCAACGTCCTGACTTTC	CASSLVTGPTSGANVLTF
NA	TRBJ1-2	NA	TRBV7-2	TGTGCCAGCAGGGAGGGACTAGGACGCTATGGCTACACCTTC	CASREGLGRYGYTF
NA	TRBJ2-3	few	TRBV5-1	TGCGCCAGCAGCGGCGGGGGGACAGCTCCCTTCACAGATACGCAGTATTTT	CASSGGGTAPFTDTQYF
NA	TRBJ2-7	many	TRBV28	TGTGCCAGCAGGGCCCAAGGCTACGAGCAGTACTTC	CASRAQGYEQYF
NA	TRBJ1-5	few	TRBV3-1	TGTGCCAGCAGTCAGACCGGGACTAGCAATCAGCCCCAGCATTTT	CASSQTGTSNQPQHF
NA	TRBJ1-5	NA	TRBV5-8	TGTGCCAGCAGCTTGGTTCAGGGCATCAATCAGCCCCAGCATTTT	CASSLVQGINQPQHF
TRBD2	TRBJ2-5	NA	TRBV7-9	TGTGCCAGCAGCTCATTACGGGGGGAAAACCAAGAGACCCAGTACTTC	CASSSLRGENQETQYF
TRBD2	TRBJ2-1	few	TRBV27	TGTGCCAGCAGTTTCACTAGCGGGGGGTTCTATAATGAGCAGTTCTTC	CASSFTSGGFYNEQFF
TRBD2	TRBJ2-3	few	TRBV4-3	TGCGCCAGCAGCCAAGCGGGGGGGGCAGATACGCAGTATTTT	CASSQAGGADTQYF
NA	TRBJ1-6	NA	TRBV12-3/TRBV12-4	TGTGCCAGCACCCCACGAGCTAATAGGTCACCCCTCCACTTT	CASTPRANRSPLHF
TRBD1	TRBJ1-2	few	TRBV20-1	TGCAGTGCTAGAGAAGAGGAGACAGGGTCTTATGGCTACACCTTC	CSAREEETGSYGYTF
NA	TRBJ2-5	NA	TRBV9	TGTGCCAGCAGCCCCCTAGAGGTTGTGGAGACCCAGTACTTC	CASSPLEVVETQYF
NA	TRBJ1-4	NA	TRBV5-6	TGTGCCAGCAGCTCGTTAGGGGCAACTAATGAAAAACTGTTTTTT	CASSSLGATNEKLFF
NA	TRBJ1-1	NA	TRBV19	TGTGCCAGCCGTGCCAGGGTGGAAGGCACTGAAGCTTTCTTT	CASRARVEGTEAFF
TRBD1	TRBJ1-5	many	TRBV12-3/TRBV12-4	TGTGCCAGCAGTATGACTCAGGGGGAAGGTCAGCCCCAGCATTTT	CASSMTQGEGQPQHF
NA	TRBJ2-7	NA	TRBV6-2/TRBV6-3	TGTGCCAGCAGTTACTCGCCCCGGGATAACTCCTACGAGCAGTACTTC	CASSYSPRDNSYEQYF
TRBD1	TRBJ2-1	few	TRBV6-5	TGTGCCAGCAGTTACACGAGGACAGGGCAGTTGTTCTCCTACAATGAGCAGTTCTTC	CASSYTRTGQLFSYNEQFF
NA	TRBJ1-6	few	TRBV28	TGTGCCAGCAGGGGGGAACGGTTTAATTCACCCCTCCACTTT	CASRGERFNSPLHF
NA	TRBJ2-3	NA	TRBV27	TGTGCCAGCAAGGTAGCGGAGGCCACAGATACGCAGTATTTT	CASKVAEATDTQYF
TRBD1	TRBJ2-3	NA	TRBV20-1	TGCAGTGCCCCGACAGGGGGTCGCACAGATACGCAGTATTTT	CSAPTGGRTDTQYF
TRBD1	TRBJ2-5	many	TRBV6-6	TGTGCCAGCAGTCCGGGACAGGGATCCTACCAAGAGACCCAGTACTTC	CASSPGQGSYQETQYF
TRBD1	TRBJ2-3	few	TRBV25-1	TGTGCCAGCAGTGACGCACCCGGGACAGGTCGGATTCCAGGTACGCAGTATTTT	CASSDAPGTGRIPGTQYF
NA	TRBJ2-1	NA	TRBV20-1	TGCAGTGCTAGAGAACCTGAGAAGGGGCTCTACAATGAGCAGTTCTTC	CSAREPEKGLYNEQFF
NA	TRBJ2-7	few	TRBV28	TGTGCCAGCAGTTTATTGTTCGGCGGGACCTACGAGCAGTACTTC	CASSLLFGGTYEQYF
TRBD2	TRBJ2-1	NA	TRBV3-1	TGTGCCAGCCGAGGACTAGCGGAAAACAATGAGCAGTTCTTC	CASRGLAENNEQFF
NA	TRBJ2-3	few	TRBV4-3	TGCGCCAGCCAGGGTGGAGGCTCGCAGTATTTT	CASQGGGSQYF
TRBD1	TRBJ2-3	few	TRBV11-3	TGTGCCAGCAGCTCACAGGGGGGCACAGATACGCAGTATTTT	CASSSQGGTDTQYF
TRBD1	TRBJ1-4	few	TRBV25-1	TGTGCCAGCAGTGAATTAGGGACAGGAAAGAGTGAAAAACTGTTTTTT	CASSELGTGKSEKLFF
TRBD1	TRBJ2-3	NA	TRBV5-1	TGCGCCAGCAGCGCAGGGACAGGGGGCTTTGCGACAGATACGCAGTATTTT	CASSAGTGGFATDTQYF
NA	TRBJ2-3	NA	TRBV7-2	TGTGCCAGCAGCCTACTGACAGTTTCTAGCACAGATACGCAGTATTTT	CASSLLTVSSTDTQYF
NA	TRBJ1-6	NA	TRBV20-1	TGCAGTGCTAGCGACAGTCCAGATTCACCCCTCCACTTT	CSASDSPDSPLHF
NA	TRBJ2-1	few	TRBV2	TGTGCCAGCAGTGAACGCGGAATCTCCTACAATGAGCAGTTCTTC	CASSERGISYNEQFF
NA	TRBJ2-1	many	TRBV11-1	TGTGCCAGCAGCTTGCAGGGACTTTTTTCTGAGCAGTTCTTC	CASSLQGLFSEQFF
NA	TRBJ2-5	once	TRBV4-1	TGCGCCAGCAGCCCTCGGGTGTACCAAGAGACCCAGTACTTC	CASSPRVYQETQYF
NA	TRBJ2-7	many	TRBV28	TGTGCCAGCAGTATCCCCCTGGGCAGGGGGGAATCCGAGCAGTACTTC	CASSIPLGRGESEQYF
NA	TRBJ1-1	NA	TRBV25-1	TGTGCCAGCAGTGAATTTGGGGGGCTCACTGAAGCTTTCTTT	CASSEFGGLTEAFF
NA	TRBJ2-5	many	TRBV5-1	TGCGCCAGCAGTTTCTCCCAAGAGACCCAGTACTTC	CASSFSQETQYF
NA	TRBJ2-5	NA	TRBV7-9	TGTGCCAGCAGCTTAGCTACTTACGGAGAGACCCAGTACTTC	CASSLATYGETQYF
NA	TRBJ1-5	NA	TRBV9	TGTGCCAGCAGCCCAGGGGCGCAGTTCAATCAGCCCCAGCATTTT	CASSPGAQFNQPQHF
NA	TRBJ2-4	NA	TRBV5-1	TGCGCCAGCAGCGAAACCGGGGGAAACATTCAGTACTTC	CASSETGGNIQYF
NA	TRBJ2-7	NA	TRBV6-2/TRBV6-3	TGTGCCAGCAGTTCCCGAGACATGGACCATTTTGACGAGCAGTACTTC	CASSSRDMDHFDEQYF
NA	TRBJ2-7	NA	TRBV10-3	TGTGCCATCAGTCGTGCAGGGGCCTACGAGCAGTACTTC	CAISRAGAYEQYF